The 25 T cell receptor beta chains below come from one sample, sequenced in a study of CD8 T cells in Susac syndrome. RNA totalling roughly 0.5 to 1 ug underwent reverse transcription with random hexamers. Each CDR3 protein gets one entry after TCRdb re-called the immunoSEQ multiplex PCR reads with MiXCR. Of 110,000 or so distinct CDR3 sequences in the sample, about 92% were seen once. The material sequenced was CD4+ T cells from PBMCs. The origin of the receptors is a human donor with multiple sclerosis.

The gene calls are TRBV12-3 or TRBV12-4 and TRBJ1-5; TRBD1 is a possible D gene (5 bases). The CDR3 is 13 amino acids. V shed 7 bases and J shed 9 bases, with 16 bases lying between them. The CDR3, as DNA: TGTGCCAGCAAAGGTGGACATCTTCGGCCCCAGCATTTT. It encodes CASKGGHLRPQHF.

The sample holds a few counts of this clonotype. The chain has TRBV6-1 and TRBJ2-2, with D unclear. The CDR3 is 13 residues long. Germline loops: CDR1 MNHNS, CDR2 SASEGT. Trimming left V 6 bases short and J 3 bases short, with 8 bases between. CDR3 region: CASSLTDTGELFF. Written as DNA, the CDR3 is TGTGCCAGCAGCCTGACCGACACCGGGGAGCTGTTTTTT.

This chain uses TRBV6-2 or TRBV6-3 with TRBJ2-7; D gene uncertain. Germline lookup yields CDR1 MNHEY and CDR2 SVGEGT. The CDR3 sequence is 14 residues long. V was shortened by 6 bases and J by 0 bases, with 12 bases between the two germline ends. The CDR3 DNA sequence: TGTGCCAGCAGACGCTTGGCATTCTCCTACGAGCAGTACTTC. This sequence encodes CASRRLAFSYEQYF.

The rearrangement uses TRBV30 and TRBJ1-2; maybe TRBD1 (5 bases). Germline-derived CDR1 and CDR2 are GTSNPN and SVGIG (reference sequence). CDR3 length: 12 residues. V dropped 3 bases and J dropped 4 bases, with 9 bases sitting between them. CDR3 amino acids: CAWRRDSYGYTF. CDR3 in DNA: TGTGCCTGGAGGAGAGACAGCTATGGCTACACCTTC.

The V call is TRBV30, the J call TRBJ1-5, with D tentatively TRBD1 (6 bases). Trimming removed 0 bases at V and 7 bases at J, with 13 bases between. The CDR3 extends over 14 amino acids. Germline V gene sequence: CDR1 GTSNPN, CDR2 SVGIG (reference sequence). This CDR3 reads CAWSVGGNGQPQHF. CDR3 DNA: TGTGCCTGGAGTGTAGGGGGGAACGGGCAGCCCCAGCATTTT.

This chain uses TRBV12-3 or TRBV12-4 with TRBJ1-2; D gene ambiguous. Trimming shortened V by 1 base and J by 0 bases, and 15 bases separated the two germline ends. This CDR3 region has 17 residues. CDR3 bases: TGTGCCAGCAGTTTAGTGGAAGGGAGAAGGGCTAACTATGGCTACACCTTC. Translating it yields CASSLVEGRRANYGYTF.

This clonotype occurred a few times. The CDR3 DNA reads TGTGCCAGCAGTTACTCGCCGGACAGGGCCTATGGCTACACCTTC. Its protein is CASSYSPDRAYGYTF. This chain joins TRBV6-5 and TRBJ1-2, with 8 bases identical to TRBD1. The V and J ends lost 0 bases and 4 bases, in that order; junction bases with no gene match: 4. CDR3 length: 15 amino acids. Per the germline V gene, CDR1 is MNHEY and CDR2 is SVGAGI.

The CDR3 loop is CSVEGETVLTNYGYTF. Here the CDR3 DNA reads TGCAGCGTTGAAGGAGAGACAGTTTTAACTAACTATGGCTACACCTTC. V gene TRBV29-1 combines with J gene TRBJ1-2; a weak D match, TRBD1 (5 bases). Deletions cut 1 base from V and 0 bases from J, with 15 bases between. Germline-derived CDR1 and CDR2 are SQVTM and ANQGSEA. The CDR3 totals 16 residues.

The chain combines TRBV19 with TRBJ2-7; D possibly matches TRBD1 or TRBD2 (5 bases each). V was shortened by 10 bases and J by 7 bases, with 14 bases between the two germline ends. Germline CDR1 and CDR2: LNHDA and SQIVND (reference sequence). CDR3 length: 11 residues. CDR3 amino acids: CATRDRAEQYF. CDR3 sequence (DNA): TGTGCCACAAGGGACCGCGCTGAGCAGTACTTC.

DNA for the CDR3: TGCAGTGCTAGACGGGGGGAAACTGAAGCTTTCTTT. It specifies CSARRGETEAFF. The chain has TRBV20-1 and TRBJ1-1; D may be TRBD1 (5 bases). Trimming removed 2 bases at V and 5 bases at J, with 9 bases between. CDR1 and CDR2 from the germline V gene are DFQATT and SNEGSKA (reference sequence). This CDR3 comprises 12 residues.

The rearrangement joins TRBV29-1 to TRBJ2-3, with 8 bases that match TRBD2. This CDR3 has 14 residues. The trim removed 4 bases at V and 4 bases at J, leaving 7 bases unmatched. The germline V gene encodes CDR1 SQVTM and CDR2 ANQGSEA. In DNA form, the CDR3 reads TGCAGCGTTGGCGGCGGGGGGCAGCCAGATACGCAGTATTTT. It translates to CSVGGGGQPDTQYF.

This chain joins TRBV20-1 and TRBJ1-1; D is possibly TRBD1 (5 bases). Germline CDR1 is DFQATT and CDR2 is SNEGSKA (reference sequence). The CDR3 covers 13 residues. V lost 0 bases and J lost 11, with 16 bases in between. CDR3 protein: CSARDAGGYGAFF. In DNA, the CDR3 is TGCAGTGCTAGAGATGCCGGGGGGTACGGGGCTTTCTTT.

The chain combines TRBV4-3 with TRBJ2-4; D possibly corresponds to TRBD2 (5 bases). Trimming cost V 1 base and J 2 bases, with 9 bases left between them. This CDR3 region has 15 residues. The germline V gene encodes CDR1 LGHNA and CDR2 YSLEER. CDR3 bases: TGCGCCAGCAGCCAAGGGAGGTCGACCAAAAACATTCAGTACTTC. Protein sequence: CASSQGRSTKNIQYF.

CDR3 protein: CASSSHRDRDSYEQYF. Here the CDR3 DNA reads TGTGCCAGCAGCAGTCACCGGGACAGGGACTCCTACGAGCAGTACTTC. The V gene is TRBV5-4, the J gene TRBJ2-7; 9 bases line up with TRBD1. The junction had 8 bases not matched to a gene; V was cut back by 4 bases and J by 0 bases. CDR3 length: 16 amino acids. The germline CDR1 and CDR2 sequences are SGHNT and YYREEE (reference sequence).

The rearrangement uses TRBV10-3 and TRBJ1-1; D gene unclear. CDR3 length: 14 residues. V shed 0 bases and J shed 6 bases, with 11 bases lying between them. Germline assignment: CDR1 ENHRY and CDR2 SYGVKD. The CDR3: CAISESAVRPEAFF. The CDR3, as DNA: TGTGCCATCAGTGAGTCCGCAGTTCGTCCTGAAGCTTTCTTT.

This chain uses TRBV30 with TRBJ1-1; D call uncertain. Germline lookup yields CDR1 GTSNPN and CDR2 SVGIG (reference sequence). V was cut by 2 bases and J by 5 bases, with 6 bases left in between. The CDR3 loop spans 11 amino acids. For the CDR3, the DNA is TGTGCCTGGAGTTCCAGGACTGAAGCTTTCTTT. The encoded protein is CAWSSRTEAFF.

The chain employs TRBV6-5 and TRBJ1-6; D unresolved. The ends were cut back, 6 bases at V and 10 bases at J, with 13 bases in the middle. From germline, CDR1 is MNHEY and CDR2 SVGAGI. The CDR3 runs to 13 residues. CDR3 in DNA: TGTGCCAGCAGCCAGGAGATGAACTCACCCCTCCACTTT. Its translation: CASSQEMNSPLHF.

The V call is TRBV6-4, the J call TRBJ1-1; D is uncertain. Trimming stripped 10 bases from V and 0 bases from J, with 12 bases between. In germline, CDR1 is MRHNA, CDR2 SNTAGT. CDR3 length: 13 residues. Written as DNA, the CDR3 is TGTGCCACTTCGACCGATATGAACACTGAAGCTTTCTTT. Its protein product is CATSTDMNTEAFF.

The chain has TRBV27 and TRBJ1-1; a possible D gene is TRBD1 (5 bases). V shed 2 bases and J shed 3 bases, with 7 bases lying between them. CDR1 and CDR2 (germline): MNHEY, SMNVEV (reference sequence). The CDR3 covers 13 residues. The CDR3 is CASSLPGDTEAFF. The CDR3, as DNA: TGTGCCAGCAGTTTACCGGGGGACACTGAAGCTTTCTTT.

The chain carries TRBV12-5 and TRBJ2-2; maybe TRBD1 (5 bases). CDR1 and CDR2 (germline): LGHNT, FRNRAP. V was cut by 0 bases and J by 3 bases, with 8 bases left in between. The CDR3 contains 15 residues. The CDR3 protein is CASGLVNRYTGELFF. The DNA of the CDR3 is TGTGCTAGTGGTTTGGTAAACAGGTACACCGGGGAGCTGTTTTTT.

Here the CDR3 reads CASSLNSGGTDTQYF. Written as DNA, the CDR3 is TGTGCCAGCAGCCTGAATAGCGGGGGCACAGATACGCAGTATTTT. The chain links TRBV3-1 to TRBJ2-3; 8 nucleotides agree with TRBD2. CDR1 LGHDT and CDR2 YNNKEL come from the germline V gene (reference sequence). The CDR3 contains 15 residues. The trim removed 4 bases at V and 1 base at J, leaving 4 bases unmatched.

The genes are TRBV14 and TRBJ1-1; D remains unclear. Trimming left V 6 bases short and J 3 bases short, with 11 bases between. The CDR3 has 13 residues. Germline CDR1 is SGHDN and CDR2 is FVKESK. In DNA, the CDR3 is TGTGCCAGCAGTCCGCAGCCGTACACTGAAGCTTTCTTT. It specifies CASSPQPYTEAFF.

This clonotype occurred once. J is TRBJ2-6 and V is TRBV4-2; TRBD1 matches at 7 bases. The CDR3 consists of 19 residues. Germline CDR1 is LGHNA and CDR2 is YNFKEQ. The V segment lost 0 bases and the J segment 1 base; nucleotides outside the gene matches: 9. The CDR3 reads CASSQDRRQGESGANVLTF. CDR3 bases: TGTGCCAGCAGCCAAGATCGGAGACAGGGCGAATCTGGGGCCAACGTCCTGACTTTC.

The gene calls are TRBV20-1 and TRBJ2-3; weak D call: TRBD2 (6 bases). Germline values: CDR1 DFQATT, CDR2 SNEGSKA (reference sequence). The CDR3 consists of 14 residues. The DNA for the CDR3 is TGCAGCGCAATACCGGGACTCTTCACAGATACGCAGTATTTT. Translated, it gives CSAIPGLFTDTQYF.

This chain connects TRBV30 to TRBJ1-1; TRBD1 agrees at 7 bases. Trimming cost V 7 bases and J 0 bases; bases outside gene matches: 8. CDR3 length: 14 amino acids. Germline loops: CDR1 GTSNPN, CDR2 SVGIG (reference sequence). CDR3 DNA sequence: TGTGCCTTACAAAGACAGGGTTTGAACACTGAAGCTTTCTTT. Protein sequence: CALQRQGLNTEAFF.